One sample yielded the 4 T cell receptor beta chains listed below, sequenced in a study of beta chain features in type 1 diabetes. Expressed TCRB transcripts were sequenced, since all the RNA that had been isolated was reverse transcribed. Sequencing used immunoSEQ multiplex PCR; TCRdb keeps in-frame clones, though not all of them. The sample includes roughly 500,000 clones, roughly 30% of them seen just once. Sequenced material: naive CD4+ T cells from blood. The receptors shown here come from a man younger than 35 in good health.

The V call is TRBV9, the J call TRBJ2-5; 10 nucleotides align to TRBD2. J gave up 1 base and V 0 bases, and 6 bases lay outside the gene matches. Germline V gene sequence: CDR1 SGDLS, CDR2 YYNGEE. The CDR3 runs 17 residues. The CDR3 DNA reads as TGTGCCAGCAGCGTAGGGCGAACTAGCGGGATCCAAGAGACCCAGTACTTC. This encodes CASSVGRTSGIQETQYF.

This clone was counted once. Other DNA sequences within the sample encode an identical CDR3. The rearrangement uses TRBV29-1 and TRBJ2-5; D may be TRBD1 (5 bases). Germline-derived CDR1 and CDR2 are SQVTM and ANQGSEA. Trimming took 4 bases from V and 4 from J, leaving 10 bases between them. The CDR3 runs to 12 residues. The CDR3 DNA reads TGCAGCGTTGTCAGGGTGGGAGAGACCCAGTACTTC. Residues: CSVVRVGETQYF.

The V call is TRBV5-1, the J call TRBJ2-5; D is unresolved. Germline loops: CDR1 SGHRS, CDR2 YFSETQ. The CDR3 is 12 residues long. V shed 4 bases and J shed 0 bases, with 4 bases lying between them. The CDR3 region has the DNA TGCGCCAGCAGCGCGAACCAAGAGACCCAGTACTTC. This translates into CASSANQETQYF.

The chain has TRBV7-9 and TRBJ1-2; TRBD1 is a possible D gene (6 bases). Germline CDR1 and CDR2: SEHNR and FQNEAQ (reference sequence). V dropped 5 bases and J dropped 5 bases, with 12 bases sitting between them. This CDR3 contains 13 residues. CDR3 sequence reads: CASSVIQGYGYTF. The CDR3 nucleotides are TGTGCCAGCAGCGTCATACAGGGTTATGGCTACACCTTC.